This T cell receptor beta chain was sequenced in a study of cytomegalovirus exposure and HLA in healthy donors. Broader study findings: In a later analysis, parvovirus B19, influenza, CMV and Epstein-Barr virus appeared linked to several top co-occurrence clusters. Researchers catalogued 160 or so TCR beta chains as cytomegalovirus-associated. In an earlier analysis, in 540 or so donors, most V segments appeared productive either ~87% or ~30% of the time. Later analysis associated a missense DCLRE1C variant with TCR beta V- and J-gene trimming.

The ends lost 4 bases at V and 7 bases at J; junction bases unmatched: 10. The CDR3 extends over 14 amino acids. Germline-derived CDR1 and CDR2 are MNHNS and SASEGT. Both 60 Vbeta primers and 13 Jbeta primers went into the PCR. Assay used: immunoSEQ multiplex PCR; TCRdb lists only in-frame clones, some missing. Among under 65,000 clones listed, almost 85% were seen once. A note on this clone: The antigen is unknown.

The sample was PBMCs. The receptor was derived from a man aged 50-60 years in good health and CMV-seronegative. This chain uses TRBV6-1 with TRBJ2-7; 7 bases are shared with TRBD2. CDR3 DNA: TGTGCCAGCAGTGGGGTAATCTCCGGGGGGGAGCAGTACTTC. Protein sequence: CASSGVISGGEQYF.